The 17 T cell receptor beta chains listed next were all sequenced from one sample in a study of T cell repertoires in cytomegalovirus infection. TCRdb re-called the reads with MiXCR, one entry per CDR3 protein. The sample holds approximately 700,000 distinct CDR3 sequences, 35% to 45% seen once. The sample taken for sequencing was PBMCs. The receptors shown here come from a human donor in good health (CMV status not recorded). Some clones in this sample may be carry-over from other donors' samples.

The V gene is TRBV6-1, the J gene TRBJ2-3, with 8 bases fitting TRBD2. V shed 5 bases, J shed 2 bases, and the junction held 6 bases outside the gene matches. The CDR3 runs to 15 residues. Germline V gene data show CDR1 as MNHNS and CDR2 as SASEGT. CDR3 residues: CASSRLAPVTDTQYF. The DNA for the CDR3 is TGTGCCAGCAGTAGACTAGCGCCCGTCACAGATACGCAGTATTTT.

This CDR3 is CASREAGVPQETQYF. Here the CDR3 DNA reads TGCGCCAGCAGGGAAGCGGGAGTCCCCCAAGAGACCCAGTACTTC. The chain recombines TRBV5-1 with TRBJ2-5, with 8 nucleotides matching TRBD2. V gave up 5 bases and J gave up 1 base; unmatched junction bases: 7. The CDR3 is made up of 15 amino acids. Looked up from germline, CDR1 is SGHRS and CDR2 is YFSETQ.

The chain recombines TRBV28 with TRBJ2-3, with no clear D. This CDR3 region has 13 residues. The V gene's germline CDR1 is MDHEN and CDR2 SYDVKM. The V end lost 4 bases, the J end lost 5 bases, and 10 bases lay between the germline ends. DNA for the CDR3: TGTGCCAGCAGTTCGTTGACGGGAGATACGCAGTATTTT. Its translation is CASSSLTGDTQYF.

The chain employs TRBV28 and TRBJ2-1; 13 bases line up with TRBD2. This CDR3 has 17 residues. J gave up 2 bases and V 7 bases, and 8 bases lay outside the gene matches. CDR1 MDHEN and CDR2 SYDVKM come from the germline V gene. In nucleotides, the CDR3 is TGTGCCAGCACCGGACTAGCGGGAGATGATCCCTACAATGAGCAGTTCTTC. This encodes CASTGLAGDDPYNEQFF. The complete variable domain, with remaining parts taken from reference TRBV28 and TRBJ2-1, reads DVKVTQSSRYLVKRTGEKVFLECVQDMDHENMFWYRQDPGLGLRLIYFSYDVKMKEKGDIPEGYSVSREKKERFSLILESASTNQTSMYLCASTGLAGDDPYNEQFFGPGTRLTVL.

This clonotype was seen a handful of times. The genes are TRBV6-6 and TRBJ1-2, with no clear D. The CDR3 is 13 residues long. Germline lookup yields CDR1 MNHNY and CDR2 SVGAGI (reference sequence). V lost 2 bases and J 3 bases, leaving 7 bases between the germline ends. The DNA for the CDR3 is TGTGCCAGCAGTTACGACGGCCACTATGGCTACACCTTC. It specifies CASSYDGHYGYTF.

This clonotype was observed a handful of times. The rearrangement links TRBV10-2 to TRBJ1-5, with 7 bases aligning to TRBD1. This CDR3 has 17 residues. CDR1 is WSHSY, CDR2 SAAADI, per germline. Trimming removed 3 bases from V and 5 bases from J; junction bases left unmatched: 13. The CDR3 here is CASSEGLGGQRDQPQHF. CDR3 nucleotide sequence: TGCGCCAGCAGTGAAGGCTTGGGGGGACAGAGAGATCAGCCCCAGCATTTT.

The sample holds a few counts of this clonotype. This chain connects TRBV25-1 to TRBJ1-2; D not resolved. CDR1 and CDR2 from the germline V gene are MGHDK and SYGVNS. CDR3 size: 13 residues. Trimming left V 4 bases short and J 4 bases short, with 10 bases between. Here the CDR3 reads CASSGGMGYGYTF. CDR3 sequence (DNA): TGTGCCAGCAGTGGAGGGATGGGCTATGGCTACACCTTC.

This clonotype came up many times. The V gene is TRBV4-1, the J gene TRBJ2-7; 10 bases are a match to TRBD2. Germline V lookup: CDR1 MGHRA, CDR2 YSYEKL. V lost 1 base and J lost 6; bases outside the gene matches: 6. The CDR3 sequence is 15 residues long. This chain's CDR3 is CASSQGLAGAPEQYF. DNA for the CDR3: TGCGCCAGCAGCCAAGGGCTAGCGGGAGCCCCCGAGCAGTACTTC.

The chain couples TRBV2 to TRBJ1-5; the D gene is possibly TRBD1 (5 bases). CDR3 length equals 13 residues. Deletions cut 7 bases from V and 6 bases from J, with 13 bases between. Germline values: CDR1 SNHLY, CDR2 FYNNEI. For the CDR3, the DNA is TGTGCCAGCATGGGGGGAGGAATTCAGCCCCAGCATTTT. Its translation: CASMGGGIQPQHF.

DNA for the CDR3: TGTGCCAGCAGTCACCGGGATTTCAATCAGCCCCAGCATTTT. This encodes CASSHRDFNQPQHF. The gene calls are TRBV12-3 or TRBV12-4 and TRBJ1-5, with D uncertain. The germline V and J ends were trimmed by 5 bases and 3 bases, with 11 bases remaining between them. The CDR3 runs to 14 residues.

This chain joins TRBV7-2 and TRBJ2-2; 10 nucleotides align to TRBD1. This CDR3 comprises 17 residues. Unmatched junction bases numbered 11, after V lost 3 bases and J lost 7 bases. The germline V gene has CDR1 SGHTA and CDR2 FQGNSA. CDR3 loop: CASSFSTVTGGIGELFF. The CDR3 DNA sequence: TGTGCCAGCAGCTTTTCTACAGTGACAGGGGGCATCGGGGAGCTGTTTTTT.

This chain links TRBV2 with TRBJ2-1; a possible D gene is TRBD2 (6 bases). This CDR3 is 15 amino acids long. Trimming took off 4 bases at V and 0 bases at J, with 10 bases between the two ends. Per the germline V gene, CDR1 is SNHLY and CDR2 is FYNNEI. The CDR3 DNA is TGTGCCAGCAGTGTCGACGGGGGCTCCTACAATGAGCAGTTCTTC. Protein sequence: CASSVDGGSYNEQFF.

V gene TRBV10-3 combines with J gene TRBJ2-1, with D perhaps matching TRBD1 (6 bases). V lost 2 bases and J 9 bases, leaving 14 bases between the germline ends. The V gene's germline CDR1 is ENHRY and CDR2 SYGVKD. The CDR3 consists of 14 residues. The CDR3 loop is CAISEGTFPPEQFF. The CDR3, as DNA: TGTGCCATCAGTGAGGGGACATTTCCTCCTGAGCAGTTCTTC.

The chain links TRBV12-3 or TRBV12-4 to TRBJ2-3; TRBD2 agrees at 7 bases. The CDR3 extends over 14 amino acids. The ends lost 7 bases at V and 7 bases at J; junction bases unmatched: 11. CDR3 loop: CASILLGGMNTQYF. The CDR3 DNA reads as TGTGCCAGCATTCTTCTCGGGGGGATGAATACGCAGTATTTT.

The chain has TRBV4-2 and TRBJ2-2; D possibly uses TRBD1 or TRBD2 (5 bases each). The CDR3 length is 14 residues. Trimming stripped 0 bases from V and 3 bases from J, with 5 bases between. Germline V gene sequence: CDR1 LGHNA, CDR2 YNFKEQ. The CDR3 sequence: CASSQEGHTGELFF. CDR3 bases: TGTGCCAGCAGCCAAGAGGGACACACCGGGGAGCTGTTTTTT.

J is TRBJ2-3 and V is TRBV7-2; 8 bases align to TRBD2. The V gene end was trimmed by 5 bases and the J gene end by 8 bases; junction bases not matched to a gene: 6. There are 13 residues in the CDR3. Per the germline V gene, CDR1 is SGHTA and CDR2 is FQGNSA. CDR3 protein: CASSAASGRTQYF. The CDR3 region has the DNA TGTGCCAGCAGCGCCGCTAGCGGGCGTACGCAGTATTTT.

The chain employs TRBV19 and TRBJ2-1, with D tentatively TRBD2 (6 bases). Per the germline V gene, CDR1 is LNHDA and CDR2 is SQIVND (reference sequence). Trimming removed 3 bases from V and 12 bases from J, with 18 bases in between. This CDR3 comprises 14 residues. The CDR3 nucleotides are TGTGCCAGTAGTATCGAAGATAGGGGACTTTCGCAGTTCTTC. Protein product: CASSIEDRGLSQFF.